The 10 T cell receptor beta chains reported below all come from one sample, sequenced in a study of beta chain features in type 1 diabetes. Study-level points and caveats: Within each of all four CD4+ subsets, Type 1 diabetes patients had TCRB CDR3s that were moderately but significantly shorter.

Expressed TCRB transcripts got sequenced, as all isolated RNA was reverse transcribed. TCRdb's table, derived via immunoSEQ multiplex PCR, lists solely in-frame clones and lacks some. The sample carries around 250,000 clones, around 20% recorded once. The antigens these receptors bind are not known. The sample comprised naive CD4+ T cells from blood. The source of these receptors is a woman between 40 and 50 years old with type 1 diabetes.

The chain has TRBV30 and TRBJ2-1, with 9 bases aligning to TRBD2. In germline, CDR1 is GTSNPN, CDR2 SVGIG (reference sequence). The CDR3 sequence is 16 residues long. V shed 4 bases, J shed 0 bases, and the junction held 7 bases outside the gene matches. The CDR3 reads CAWNNLGLASYNEQFF. In DNA, the CDR3 is TGTGCCTGGAACAACCTGGGACTAGCCTCCTACAATGAGCAGTTCTTC.

This clone was picked up a small number of times. CDR3 sequence reads: CASSLGLAGVLGAQYF. In nucleotides, the CDR3 is TGCGCCAGCAGCTTAGGACTAGCGGGAGTCCTTGGGGCCCAGTACTTC. The chain recombines TRBV5-1 with TRBJ2-5; 13 nucleotides line up with TRBD2. The junction had 10 bases not matched to a gene; V was cut back by 2 bases and J by 9 bases. CDR3 size: 16 residues. In germline, CDR1 is SGHRS, CDR2 YFSETQ.

The chain employs TRBV7-2 and TRBJ2-7; D perhaps matches TRBD1 (6 bases). V lost 2 bases and J 0 bases, leaving 11 bases between the germline ends. Germline assignment: CDR1 SGHTA and CDR2 FQGNSA. CDR3 length: 15 residues. The DNA for the CDR3 is TGTGCCAGCAGCTTATCCGACAGGAGCTCCTACGAGCAGTACTTC. Encoded protein: CASSLSDRSSYEQYF.

This chain links TRBV9 with TRBJ1-5; perhaps TRBD1 as D (6 bases). This CDR3 is built from 15 residues. Trimming shortened V by 0 bases and J by 6 bases, and 13 bases separated the two germline ends. Germline CDR1 reads SGDLS; CDR2 reads YYNGEE. CDR3 loop: CASSVEGTTGQPQHF. The CDR3 DNA is TGTGCCAGCAGCGTAGAAGGGACGACAGGTCAGCCCCAGCATTTT.

The chain employs TRBV19 and TRBJ1-2, with a tentative D call TRBD1 (5 bases). Germline loops: CDR1 LNHDA, CDR2 SQIVND (reference sequence). The CDR3 runs to 13 residues. V shed 3 bases and J shed 6 bases, with 11 bases lying between them. DNA of the CDR3: TGTGCCAGTAGTATGTACCAGGGCCATGGCTACACCTTC. Amino acids: CASSMYQGHGYTF.

The V call is TRBV2, the J call TRBJ2-5; weak D call: TRBD2 (5 bases). CDR1 SNHLY and CDR2 FYNNEI come from the germline V gene. The V end was cut by 3 bases, the J end by 2 bases, with 10 bases between. This CDR3 is built from 14 residues. The CDR3 nucleotides are TGTGCCAGCAGTGACGGCAGGACTCAAGAGACCCAGTACTTC. Protein: CASSDGRTQETQYF.

The V and J genes are TRBV29-1 and TRBJ1-6, with TRBD1 matching 7 bases. The CDR3 loop spans 15 amino acids. Looked up from germline, CDR1 is SQVTM and CDR2 is ANQGSEA. V lost 5 bases to trimming and J lost 1 base; unmatched junction nucleotides: 5. The CDR3: CSVLEGASYNSPLHF. The CDR3 DNA reads TGCAGCGTTCTGGAGGGGGCGTCCTATAATTCACCCCTCCACTTT.

This clone came up a few times. CDR3 DNA: TGTGCCAGCAGGGACACAGGGGCCTACGAGCAGTACTTC. Amino acid sequence: CASRDTGAYEQYF. This rearrangement joins TRBV2 to TRBJ2-7, with 7 positions matching TRBD1. V was pared by 6 bases and J by 2 bases, with 4 bases of the junction left unmatched. The CDR3 covers 13 residues. Germline V gene lookup returns CDR1 SNHLY and CDR2 FYNNEI.

The chain recombines TRBV18 with TRBJ2-5, with D possibly matching TRBD1 (6 bases). Trimming took off 3 bases at V and 1 base at J, with 9 bases between the two ends. The CDR3 sequence is 14 residues long. CDR1 is KGHSH and CDR2 is LQKENI in the germline V gene. The CDR3 bases are TGTGCCAGCTCACCCCAGACAGGCCAAGAGACCCAGTACTTC. This translates into CASSPQTGQETQYF.

The J gene is TRBJ2-1, the V gene TRBV19; D might be TRBD2 (5 bases). From germline, CDR1 is LNHDA and CDR2 SQIVND (reference sequence). V dropped 3 bases and J dropped 9 bases, with 12 bases sitting between them. CDR3 length equals 13 residues. The CDR3 loop reads CASSMEAAVEQFF. CDR3 nucleotide sequence: TGTGCCAGTAGTATGGAAGCAGCGGTTGAGCAGTTCTTC.